This TCR beta chain was captured in a study of Ad26.COV2.S vaccination and SARS-CoV-2 variants (dated by TCRdb to the early 2020s). Background on the whole study: TCRbeta repertoire sequencing was used to assess the specificity and breadth of SARS-CoV-2-reactive T cell receptors after Ad26.COV2.S vaccination. A total of 32 samples were included in the TCR-sequenced set, comprising approximately 20 Ad26.COV2.S vaccine recipients, 5 placebo recipients and 8 SARS-CoV-2 convalescent individuals. What the study reported, not specific to this receptor: The authors noted that the TCR breadth and depth analyses may have underestimated total T cell responses. Vaccine and placebo recipients had comparable non-spike TCR breadth, which fits with the vaccine containing only spike. Compared with placebo recipients, Ad26.COV2.S recipients showed higher spike-specific TCR breadth (P = 0.0014). Substantial breadth of spike-specific CD8+ and CD4+ T cell responses was reported after vaccination.

Remarks on this clone: Its binding antigen is unknown. Base qualities are missing; no much larger clone stands one base away.

The immunoSEQ Assay was used to sequence TCRbeta CDR3 regions. After extraction, genomic DNA underwent amplification by bias-controlled multiplex PCR, followed by high-throughput sequencing. The original pipeline was this. To quantify the absolute abundance of every unique TCRbeta CDR3 region, sequences were collapsed and filtered. T cell fraction was estimated by normalizing TCRbeta template counts to usable DNA, with usable DNA measured through amplification of reference genes found in all nucleated cells. Repertoire TCRs were annotated as SARS-CoV-2-specific when V gene, CDR3 amino acid sequence and J gene were exactly matched to a known reactive TCR set. The reference SARS-CoV-2 TCR set was obtained from MIRA and was filtered for enrichment in COVID-19-positive ImmuneCODE repertoires, whereby public or cross-reactive TCRs were removed. Based on the MIRA antigens, annotated TCRs were further analysed at the level of specific ORF or position within ORF. Breadth was defined as the number of annotated unique rearrangements divided by the total number of unique productive rearrangements, and depth was defined as the summed frequency of the annotated unique rearrangements. Group comparisons of TCR breadth used two-sided Wilcoxon rank-sum tests. TCRdb re-hosts the immuneACCESS table, in-frame sequences only. Its copies lack some clones; in the studies checked, an unresolved V gene accounts for under half of them, and the cause for the rest is not known. The V and J calls and clone size come from that table; D and trimming were worked out from the DNA. The sample records 150,000 to 200,000 clones, roughly 87% of which are singletons. 4.5% to 7.5% of the sample is held by the ten biggest clonotypes.

The label giving this sample's time point can be read as: individuals recovered from natural SARS-CoV-2 infection. The CDR3 runs 15 amino acids, cysteine and phenylalanine included. Solely the CDR3 DNA is kept, with 45 bases framed from the first base. CDR1 and CDR2 are read off the germline V gene as SGHTA and FQGTGA. After removal of 2 bases from V and 7 bases from J, the junction retains 5 bases not matched to a gene. This receptor chain uses TRBV7-3 and TRBJ2-3, and TRBD2 aligns with 11 junction nucleotides. Sequenced here: peripheral blood, sampled after recovery from COVID-19. The source of this sequence is a human donor who had recovered from COVID-19. Here the CDR3 is given as CASSLDQTSGNTQYF. Read as DNA, the sequence is TGTGCCAGCAGCTTAGACCAGACTAGCGGGAATACGCAGTATTTT.